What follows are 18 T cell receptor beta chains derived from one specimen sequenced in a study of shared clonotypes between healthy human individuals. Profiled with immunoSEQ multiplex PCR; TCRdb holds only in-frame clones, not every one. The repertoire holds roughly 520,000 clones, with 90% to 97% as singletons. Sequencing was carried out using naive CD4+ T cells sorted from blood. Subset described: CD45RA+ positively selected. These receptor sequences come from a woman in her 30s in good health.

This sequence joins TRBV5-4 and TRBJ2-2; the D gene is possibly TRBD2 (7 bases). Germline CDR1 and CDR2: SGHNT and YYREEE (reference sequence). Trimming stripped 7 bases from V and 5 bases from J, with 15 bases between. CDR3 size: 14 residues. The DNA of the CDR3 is TGTGCCAGCCATAGGGGGGGCCGGACCGGGGAGCTGTTTTTT. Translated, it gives CASHRGGRTGELFF.

CDR3 residues: CASSPRGQLYEQYF. In DNA form, the CDR3 reads TGTGCCAGTAGTCCACGGGGACAGCTCTACGAGCAGTACTTC. The chain carries TRBV19 and TRBJ2-7, with 7 bases identical to TRBD1. The germline CDR1 and CDR2 sequences are LNHDA and SQIVND (reference sequence). CDR3 length: 14 amino acids. V trimming: 5 bases; J trimming: 3 bases; junction bases outside the gene matches: 7.

The CDR3 sequence: CASTRIFTDTQYF. As DNA, the CDR3 is TGTGCCAGCACCCGAATTTTCACAGATACGCAGTATTTT. V usage is TRBV27 and J usage is TRBJ2-3; D call uncertain. V shed 7 bases and J shed 2 bases, with 10 bases lying between them. Germline V CDR1 and CDR2: MNHEY, SMNVEV (reference sequence). The CDR3 runs 13 residues.

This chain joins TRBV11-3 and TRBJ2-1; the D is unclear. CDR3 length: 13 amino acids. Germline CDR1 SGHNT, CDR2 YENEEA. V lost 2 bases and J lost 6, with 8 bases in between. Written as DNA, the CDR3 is TGTGCCAGCAGCTTACTAACCGGCAATGAGCAGTTCTTC. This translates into CASSLLTGNEQFF.

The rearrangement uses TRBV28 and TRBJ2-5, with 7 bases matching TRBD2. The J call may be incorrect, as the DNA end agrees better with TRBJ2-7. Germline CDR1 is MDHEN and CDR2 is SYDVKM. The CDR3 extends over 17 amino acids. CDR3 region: CASSFPPSGVWPYEQYF. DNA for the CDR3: TGTGCCAGCAGTTTCCCTCCTAGCGGAGTGTGGCCCTACGAGCAGTACTTC.

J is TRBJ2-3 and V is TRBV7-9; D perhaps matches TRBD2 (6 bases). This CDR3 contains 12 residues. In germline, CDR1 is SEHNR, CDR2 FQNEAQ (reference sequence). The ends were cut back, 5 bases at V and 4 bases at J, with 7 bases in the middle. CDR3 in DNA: TGTGCCAGCAGCGGGGGGTCAGATACGCAGTATTTT. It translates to CASSGGSDTQYF.

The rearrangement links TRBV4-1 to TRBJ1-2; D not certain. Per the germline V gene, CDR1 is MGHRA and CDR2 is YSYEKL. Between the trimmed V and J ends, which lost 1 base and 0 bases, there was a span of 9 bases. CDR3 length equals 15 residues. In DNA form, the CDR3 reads TGCGCCAGCAGCCAAGCATGGAATTCTAACTATGGCTACACCTTC. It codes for CASSQAWNSNYGYTF.

The DNA of the CDR3 is TGTGCCAGCAGTGAAGGTGGGGGGAAGGGCTATGGCTACACCTTC. Amino acid sequence: CASSEGGGKGYGYTF. The V and J genes are TRBV6-1 and TRBJ1-2; a possible D gene is TRBD1 (5 bases). The ends were cut back, 1 base at V and 4 bases at J, with 13 bases in the middle. CDR1 and CDR2 (germline): MNHNS, SASEGT. This CDR3 has 15 amino acids.

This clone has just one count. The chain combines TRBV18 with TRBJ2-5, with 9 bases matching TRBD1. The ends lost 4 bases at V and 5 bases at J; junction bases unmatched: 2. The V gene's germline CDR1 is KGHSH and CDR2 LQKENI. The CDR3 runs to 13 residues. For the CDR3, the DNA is TGTGCCAGCTCACGGACAGGGGATGAGACCCAGTACTTC. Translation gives CASSRTGDETQYF.

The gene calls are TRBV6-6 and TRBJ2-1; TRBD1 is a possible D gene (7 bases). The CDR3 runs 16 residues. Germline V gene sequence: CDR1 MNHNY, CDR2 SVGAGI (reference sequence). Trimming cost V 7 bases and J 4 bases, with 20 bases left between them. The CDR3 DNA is TGTGCCAGCACCCCAGGGGGAGGACGGGAGTACAATGAGCAGTTCTTC. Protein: CASTPGGGREYNEQFF.

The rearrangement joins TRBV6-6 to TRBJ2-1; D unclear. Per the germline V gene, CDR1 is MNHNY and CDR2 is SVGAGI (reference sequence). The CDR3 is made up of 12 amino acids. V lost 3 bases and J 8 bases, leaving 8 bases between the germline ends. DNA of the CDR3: TGTGCCAGCAGTTATTACTTCGATGAGCAGTTCTTC. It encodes CASSYYFDEQFF.

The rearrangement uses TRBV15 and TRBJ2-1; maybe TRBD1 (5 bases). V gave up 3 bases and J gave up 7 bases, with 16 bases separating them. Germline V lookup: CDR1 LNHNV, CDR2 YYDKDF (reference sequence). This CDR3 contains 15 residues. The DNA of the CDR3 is TGTGCCACCAGCAGGGTACCCCAGGCAGGGAATGAGCAGTTCTTC. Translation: CATSRVPQAGNEQFF.

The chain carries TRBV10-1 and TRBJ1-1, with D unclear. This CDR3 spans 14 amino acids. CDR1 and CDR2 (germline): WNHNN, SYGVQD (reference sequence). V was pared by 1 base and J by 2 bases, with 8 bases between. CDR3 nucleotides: TGCGCCAGCAGTGAGTTGGGCGCAAACACTGAAGCTTTCTTT. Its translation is CASSELGANTEAFF.

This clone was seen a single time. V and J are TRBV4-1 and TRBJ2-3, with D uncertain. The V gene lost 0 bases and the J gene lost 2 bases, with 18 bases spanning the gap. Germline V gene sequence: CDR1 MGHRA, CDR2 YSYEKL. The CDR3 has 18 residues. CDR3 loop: CASSQDKYYGRDTDTQYF. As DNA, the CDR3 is TGCGCCAGCAGCCAAGACAAGTATTACGGTAGAGACACAGATACGCAGTATTTT.

CDR3 sequence (DNA): TGTGCCACTGGGGGAAGCGTCACTGAAGCTTTCTTT. Its translation: CATGGSVTEAFF. This rearrangement joins TRBV2 to TRBJ1-1; TRBD1 is a possible D gene (5 bases). Trimming removed 10 bases at V and 4 bases at J, with 13 bases between. CDR1 is SNHLY and CDR2 is FYNNEI in the germline V gene. The CDR3 runs to 12 residues. Complete variable domain (other parts from reference TRBV2 and TRBJ1-1): EPEVTQTPSHQVTQMGQEVILRCVPISNHLYFYWYRQILGQKVEFLVSFYNNEISEKSEIFDDQFSVERPDGSNFTLKIRSTKLEDSAMYFCATGGSVTEAFFGQGTRLTVV.

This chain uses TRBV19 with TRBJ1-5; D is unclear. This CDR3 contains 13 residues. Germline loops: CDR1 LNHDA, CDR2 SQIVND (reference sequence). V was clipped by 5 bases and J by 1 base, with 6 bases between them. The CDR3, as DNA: TGTGCCAGTAGTCCCCTAAGCAATCAGCCCCAGCATTTT. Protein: CASSPLSNQPQHF.

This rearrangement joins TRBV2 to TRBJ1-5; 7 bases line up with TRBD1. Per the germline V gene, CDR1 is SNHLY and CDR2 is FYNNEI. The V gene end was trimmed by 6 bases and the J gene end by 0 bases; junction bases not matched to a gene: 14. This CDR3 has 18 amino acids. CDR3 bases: TGTGCCAGCAGCGCTCCGGGACAGAGCTTTTATAGCAATCAGCCCCAGCATTTT. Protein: CASSAPGQSFYSNQPQHF.

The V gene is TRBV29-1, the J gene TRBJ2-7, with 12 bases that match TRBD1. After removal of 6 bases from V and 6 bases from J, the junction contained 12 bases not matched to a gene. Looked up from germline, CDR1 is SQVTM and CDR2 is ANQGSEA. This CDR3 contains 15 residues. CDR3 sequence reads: CSVATLGTGGREQYF. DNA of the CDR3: TGCAGCGTGGCTACCTTAGGGACAGGGGGCCGCGAGCAGTACTTC.